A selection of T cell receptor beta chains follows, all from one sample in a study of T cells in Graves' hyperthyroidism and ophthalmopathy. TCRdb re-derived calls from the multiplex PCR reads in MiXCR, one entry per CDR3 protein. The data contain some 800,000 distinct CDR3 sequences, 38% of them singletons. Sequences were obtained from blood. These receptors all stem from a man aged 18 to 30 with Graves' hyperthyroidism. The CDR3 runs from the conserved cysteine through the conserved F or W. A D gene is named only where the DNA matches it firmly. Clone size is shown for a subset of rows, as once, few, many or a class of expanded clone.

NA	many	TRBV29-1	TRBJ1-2	TGCAGCGTTGAGGAGGGGGGCTTTGGCTACACCTTC	CSVEEGGFGYTF
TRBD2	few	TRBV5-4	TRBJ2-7	TGTGCCAGCAGCCAAGGGACAACTAGCGGCTACGAGCAGTACTTC	CASSQGTTSGYEQYF
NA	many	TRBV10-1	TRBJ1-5	TGCGCCAGCGGAGCAGGGCTGGAGCCCCAGCATTTT	CASGAGLEPQHF
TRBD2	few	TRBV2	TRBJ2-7	TGTGCCAGCGAACTAGCGGGGGGGCGTACCGCCGAGCAGTACTTC	CASELAGGRTAEQYF
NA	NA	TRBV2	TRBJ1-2	TGTGCCAGAGATAAACAGGGTCAAGGAGGGGGTTATGGCTACACCTTC	CARDKQGQGGGYGYTF
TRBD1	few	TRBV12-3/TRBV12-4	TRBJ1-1	TGTGCCAGCAGTCTTCCCCAGGGGGCGAGCACTGAAGCTTTCTTT	CASSLPQGASTEAFF
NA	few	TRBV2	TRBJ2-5	TGCGCCAGCAGTAACCAGGGGACGGGTTGGGAGACCCAGTACTTC	CASSNQGTGWETQYF
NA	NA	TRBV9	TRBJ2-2	TGTGCCAGCAGCGGCGGGACAGCTGGGACCGGGGAGCTGTTTTTT	CASSGGTAGTGELFF
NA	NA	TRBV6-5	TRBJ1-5	TGTGCCATCAGTTACAGCTACCTAGCGGATCAGCCCCAGCATTTT	CAISYSYLADQPQHF
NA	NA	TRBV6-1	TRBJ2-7	TGTGCCAGCAGTTACGGACGGGACATCCACGAGCAGTACTTC	CASSYGRDIHEQYF
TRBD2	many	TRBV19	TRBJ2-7	TGTGCCAGTAGTATCGGACTAGCGGCGTACGAGCAGTACTTC	CASSIGLAAYEQYF
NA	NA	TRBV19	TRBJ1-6	TGTGCCAGTATGGCCAATTCACCCCTCCACTTT	CASMANSPLHF
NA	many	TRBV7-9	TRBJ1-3	TGTGCCAGCAGCAGAGATGGAGACACCATATATTTT	CASSRDGDTIYF
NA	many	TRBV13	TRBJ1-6	TGTGCCAGCAGCTACTCAGGGGTGGGTCTTTCACCCCTCCACTTT	CASSYSGVGLSPLHF
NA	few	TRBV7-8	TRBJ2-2	TGTGCCAGCAGCTTAAGGGAGAGACGGAGCACGAACACCGGGGAGCTGTTTTTT	CASSLRERRSTNTGELFF
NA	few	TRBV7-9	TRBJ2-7	TGTGCCAGCAGCTTTCAGCCCGGGACCGAGGGGGAGCAGTACTTC	CASSFQPGTEGEQYF
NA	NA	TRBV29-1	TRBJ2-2	TGCAGCGCTAAACACCTGAACACCGGGGAGCTGTTTTTT	CSAKHLNTGELFF
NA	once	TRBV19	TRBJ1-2	TGTGCCAGCAGCTTACGTGGGGGCGATGGCTACACCTTC	CASSLRGGDGYTF
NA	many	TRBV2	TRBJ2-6	TGTGCCAGCAGGGATGGAATCTCTGGGGCCAACGTCCTGACTTTC	CASRDGISGANVLTF
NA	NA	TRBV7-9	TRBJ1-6	TGTGCCAGCAGCTTCGGGGGAGTACCCCTCCACTTT	CASSFGGVPLHF
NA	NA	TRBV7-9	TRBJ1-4	TGTGCCAGCAGCGGGGGTCGGTGTGCAACTAATGAAAAACTGTTTTTT	CASSGGRCATNEKLFF
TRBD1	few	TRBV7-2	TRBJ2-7	TGTGCCAGCAGCTTGAGCGGGACAGGGCGTAACGAGCAGTACTTC	CASSLSGTGRNEQYF
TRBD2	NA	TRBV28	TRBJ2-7	TGTGCCAGCAGGCCCCGACTAGCGGCCTCCTACGAGCAGTACTTC	CASRPRLAASYEQYF
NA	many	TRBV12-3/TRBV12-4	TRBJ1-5	TGTGCCAGCAGTTTCGAGGAGAATCAGCCCCAGCATTTT	CASSFEENQPQHF
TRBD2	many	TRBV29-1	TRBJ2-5	TGCAGCGTTGATCTTAGACTAGCGGTCCAAGAGACCCAGTACTTC	CSVDLRLAVQETQYF
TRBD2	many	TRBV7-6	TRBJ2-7	TGTGCCAGCAGCCCTACGTCTAGCGGGGACGAGCAGTACTTC	CASSPTSSGDEQYF
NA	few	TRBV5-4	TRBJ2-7	TGTGCCAGCAGCTTGGAGGCAGCCGACGAGCAGTACTTC	CASSLEAADEQYF
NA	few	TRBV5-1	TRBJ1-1	TGCGCCAGCAGCTTGCGGACTGAGGAGGACACTGAAGCTTTCTTT	CASSLRTEEDTEAFF
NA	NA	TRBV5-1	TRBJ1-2	TGCGCCAGCAGCACCAGGACGGGAAGCAGAACTAACTATGGCTACACCTTC	CASSTRTGSRTNYGYTF
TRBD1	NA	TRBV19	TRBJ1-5	TGTGCCAGCTCACCCATGGGACAGATCAATCAGCCCCAGCATTTT	CASSPMGQINQPQHF
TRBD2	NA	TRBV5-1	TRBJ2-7	TGCGCCAGCAGCCCGTCGACTAGCGGGAGGATGGGCCCGAAGTACTTC	CASSPSTSGRMGPKYF
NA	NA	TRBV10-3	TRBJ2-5	TGTGCCAGCGCCGAGGGGCGACAAGAGACCCAGTACTTC	CASAEGRQETQYF
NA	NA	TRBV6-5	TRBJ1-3	TGTGCCATCAGTTACGGGCGGTCGTTCTCTGGAAACACCATATATTTT	CAISYGRSFSGNTIYF
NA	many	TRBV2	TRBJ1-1	TGTGCCAGCAGCGGGCCGGGGCAGTCGGACACTGAAGCTTTCTTT	CASSGPGQSDTEAFF
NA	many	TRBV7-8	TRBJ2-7	TGTGCCAGCAGCTTCAGGGCAGACGAGCAGTACTTC	CASSFRADEQYF
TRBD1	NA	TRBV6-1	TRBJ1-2	TGTGCCAGCAGTGTGACAGGGTCCGTCTATGGCTACACCTTC	CASSVTGSVYGYTF
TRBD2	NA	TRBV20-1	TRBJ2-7	TGCAGTCCACGGGTGGGACTAGCGGTCCCCTACGAGCAGTACTTC	CSPRVGLAVPYEQYF
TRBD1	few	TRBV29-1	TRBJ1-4	TGCAGCGTTGAAGATTGGGACAGGGGAAATGAAAAACTGTTTTTT	CSVEDWDRGNEKLFF
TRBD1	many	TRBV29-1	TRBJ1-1	TGCAGCGTTGCTACCCCTCCCGCAGGGGGAGCTTTCTTT	CSVATPPAGGAFF
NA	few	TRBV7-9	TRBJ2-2	TGTGCCAGCAGCAATGCCCCCAACTCCGGGGAGCTGTTTTTT	CASSNAPNSGELFF
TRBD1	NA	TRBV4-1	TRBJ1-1	TGCGCCAGCAGCCAAATACCCGACAGGGTGGGATCTGAAGCTTTCTTT	CASSQIPDRVGSEAFF